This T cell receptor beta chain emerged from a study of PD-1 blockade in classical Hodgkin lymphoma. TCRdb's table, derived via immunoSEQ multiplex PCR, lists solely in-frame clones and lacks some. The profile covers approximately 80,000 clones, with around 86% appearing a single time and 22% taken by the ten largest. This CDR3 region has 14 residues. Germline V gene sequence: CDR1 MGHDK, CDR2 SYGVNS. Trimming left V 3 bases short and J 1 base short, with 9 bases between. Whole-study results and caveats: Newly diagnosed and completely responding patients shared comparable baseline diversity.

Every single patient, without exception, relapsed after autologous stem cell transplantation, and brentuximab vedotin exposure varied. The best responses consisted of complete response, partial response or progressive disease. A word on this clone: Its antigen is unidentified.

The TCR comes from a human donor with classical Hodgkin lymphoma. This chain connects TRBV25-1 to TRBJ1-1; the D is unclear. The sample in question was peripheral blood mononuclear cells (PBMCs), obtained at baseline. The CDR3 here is CASSDRTANTEAFF. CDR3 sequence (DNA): TGTGCCAGCAGTGACCGGACGGCGAACACTGAAGCTTTCTTT.